What follows is one T cell receptor beta chain and its context. The germline gives CDR1 DFQATT, CDR2 SNEGSKA (reference sequence). This CDR3 comprises 16 residues. V was cut by 0 bases and J by 4 bases, with 19 bases left in between. Sequencing of TCR beta was carried out in blood CD8+ and CD4+ T cells. A quantity of roughly 0.5 to 1 ug RNA underwent reverse transcription using random hexamers. One entry per CDR3 protein, called by TCRdb with MiXCR from the immunoSEQ multiplex PCR reads. This table has roughly 190,000 distinct CDR3 sequences, about 91% appearing once. This sample was included in a study of CD8 T cells in Susac syndrome. The wider study: Susac syndrome patients were untreated, on corticosteroids with some adding intravenous immunoglobulin, or on intravenous immunoglobulin only.

The TCR was taken from a human donor with Susac syndrome. The material sequenced was CD4+ T cells from PBMCs. The rearrangement links TRBV20-1 to TRBJ2-7; D is uncertain. This chain's CDR3 is CSARDSWKASGYEQYF. Here the CDR3 DNA reads TGCAGTGCTAGAGATAGTTGGAAAGCCTCCGGGTACGAGCAGTACTTC.